This T cell receptor beta chain comes out of a study of siplizumab effects on memory and regulatory T cells. Overall study findings and caveats: An assignable phenotype, naive or memory, was missing from roughly 78-96% of proliferating CD4+ or CD8+ clones.

On this clone itself: Its cognate antigen is unknown. This sample also contains other DNA sequences that code for the same CDR3.

Assays captured about 10^5 TCR templates per sample. TCRdb's copy holds only in-frame clones and misses some; the assay was immunoSEQ multiplex PCR. Here the sample spans about 66,000 clones, 95% to 98% being singletons. This TCR was sampled from a human donor in good health. Specimen: naive CD8+ T cells sorted from blood.

CDR3 loop: CASSLIGGGPTDTQYF. The CDR3 region has the DNA TGTGCCAGCAGCTTAATAGGTGGTGGTCCCACAGATACGCAGTATTTT. This chain links TRBV7-3 with TRBJ2-3, with unresolved D. The CDR3 is 16 amino acids. In germline, CDR1 is SGHTA, CDR2 FQGTGA. V was trimmed by 1 base and J by 2 bases, leaving 13 bases between them.